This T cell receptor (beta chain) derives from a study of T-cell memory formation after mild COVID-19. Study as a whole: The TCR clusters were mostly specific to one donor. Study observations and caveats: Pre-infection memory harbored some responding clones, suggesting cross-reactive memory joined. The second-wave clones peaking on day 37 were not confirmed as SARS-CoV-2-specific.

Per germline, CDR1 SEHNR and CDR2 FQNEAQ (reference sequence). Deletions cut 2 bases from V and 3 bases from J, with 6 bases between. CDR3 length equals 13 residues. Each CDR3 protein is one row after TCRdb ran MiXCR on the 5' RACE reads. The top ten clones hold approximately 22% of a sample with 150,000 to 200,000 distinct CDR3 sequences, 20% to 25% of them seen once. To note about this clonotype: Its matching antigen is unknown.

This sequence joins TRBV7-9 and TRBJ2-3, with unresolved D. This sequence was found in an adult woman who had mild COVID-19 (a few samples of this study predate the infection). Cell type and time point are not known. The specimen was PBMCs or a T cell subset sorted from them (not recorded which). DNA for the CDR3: TGTGCCAGCAGCTTAATCCCGACAGATACGCAGTATTTT. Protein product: CASSLIPTDTQYF.